This note documents a single TCR beta chain sequence. As handled by the study authors: Estimation of nucleated cell counts relied on the amplification of reference gene primers. The data were produced by immunoSEQ multiplex PCR, yet TCRdb's version contains in-frame clones alone and is incomplete. V and J calls and clone size are those listed in that table; D and trimming were worked out from the DNA. The profile shows approximately 150,000 clones, over 80% of them singletons. This sample was included in a study of blood T cell repertoires in COVID-19. Study as a whole: In each case, the material was cDNA or gDNA derived from T cells, B-cell-depleted T cells, or PBMCs.

CDR3 length equals 14 residues. CDR1 and CDR2 from the germline V gene are LNHNV and YYDKDF (reference sequence). Losses at the gene ends were 0 bases for V and 10 bases for J; bases not matched to a gene: 6. Enrolled during active infection, Seattle patients were then followed longitudinally. V is TRBV15 and J is TRBJ1-2; 9 positions match TRBD1. The material sequenced was peripheral blood. The sequence derives from a man aged 25 to 40 with COVID-19, enrolled during active disease. CDR3 DNA: TGTGCCACCAGCAGAGATACCCGACAGGGGGACTACACCTTC. Amino acid sequence: CATSRDTRQGDYTF.